These 8 T cell receptor beta chains originate from one sample sequenced in a study of blood T cell repertoires in COVID-19. Sequenced by immunoSEQ multiplex PCR; TCRdb stores in-frame clones only, minus some. The data hold under 85,000 clones, with about four fifths observed a single time. The sample taken for sequencing was peripheral blood. The receptors derive from a middle-aged man with COVID-19, enrolled during active disease.

The gene calls are TRBV19 and TRBJ1-4; no definite D call. The CDR3 extends over 14 amino acids. The germline CDR1 and CDR2 sequences are LNHDA and SQIVND (reference sequence). V was cut by 5 bases and J by 3 bases, with 10 bases left in between. The CDR3: CASSRREANEKLFF. The CDR3 bases are TGTGCCAGTAGTCGGCGGGAGGCTAATGAAAAACTGTTTTTT.

V usage is TRBV19 and J usage is TRBJ1-2; no clear D. Germline V lookup: CDR1 LNHDA, CDR2 SQIVND (reference sequence). Trimming removed 1 base at V and 7 bases at J, with 10 bases between. CDR3 length equals 13 residues. For the CDR3, the DNA is TGTGCCAGTAGTATAGGTTTCACGGGTGGCTACACCTTC. Protein sequence: CASSIGFTGGYTF.

This sequence joins TRBV7-9 and TRBJ2-6, with TRBD1 matching 9 bases. With 3 bases clipped from V and 1 base from J, the junction kept 4 bases outside the gene matches. Germline lookup yields CDR1 SEHNR and CDR2 FQNEAQ (reference sequence). The CDR3 loop spans 17 amino acids. The CDR3 spells CASSFGTGWSGANVLTF. The CDR3 region has the DNA TGTGCCAGCAGCTTCGGGACAGGGTGGTCTGGGGCCAACGTCCTGACTTTC.

The chain has TRBV2 and TRBJ2-3, with 7 bases identical to TRBD1. The CDR3 sequence is 12 residues long. Trimming at V came to 4 bases and at J to 10 bases, leaving 5 bases not matched to a gene. Per germline, CDR1 SNHLY and CDR2 FYNNEI. DNA of the CDR3: TGTGCCAGCAGTGTGGGTGACAGGGCGCAGTATTTT. Translated: CASSVGDRAQYF.

This chain uses TRBV11-2 with TRBJ1-2; 7 positions match TRBD1. The CDR3 spans 15 residues. The J segment lost 7 bases and the V segment lost 3 bases, leaving 11 bases of the junction unmatched. Per germline, CDR1 SGHAT and CDR2 FQNNGV. CDR3 sequence: CASSFDRGRLLGYTF. The CDR3 DNA reads as TGTGCCAGCAGCTTTGATAGGGGGCGCCTACTTGGCTACACCTTC.

The chain carries TRBV27 and TRBJ1-2; 10 bases match TRBD1. Germline V CDR1 and CDR2: MNHEY, SMNVEV (reference sequence). The CDR3 covers 14 residues. The ends lost 3 bases at V and 8 bases at J; junction bases unmatched: 6. For the CDR3, the DNA is TGTGCCAGCAGTTTCCTAGGACAGGGGGAGGGCTACACCTTC. It encodes CASSFLGQGEGYTF.

A few counts support this clone. J is TRBJ1-1 and V is TRBV11-3; tentative D call: TRBD1 (5 bases). Trimming left V 6 bases short and J 1 base short, with 15 bases between. The CDR3 length is 15 residues. CDR1 is SGHNT, CDR2 YENEEA, per germline. The CDR3 DNA reads TGTGCCAGCAGTTTAACCTCCCAGGGGAACACTGAAGCTTTCTTT. This encodes CASSLTSQGNTEAFF.

The gene calls are TRBV29-1 and TRBJ1-2; 8 nucleotides match TRBD1. The germline V gene encodes CDR1 SQVTM and CDR2 ANQGSEA. The trim removed 2 bases at V and 2 bases at J, leaving 4 bases unmatched. The CDR3 extends over 14 amino acids. The CDR3 reads CSVERQGNNYGYTF. CDR3 DNA sequence: TGCAGCGTTGAAAGACAGGGGAACAACTATGGCTACACCTTC.